These 30 T cell receptor beta chains came from one sample sequenced in a study of OX40 agonist ivuxolimab in advanced cancers. Assay used: immunoSEQ multiplex PCR; TCRdb lists only in-frame clones, some missing. The table has approximately 60,000 clones, more than 85% seen once. The starting material was CD4+ or CD8+ T cells sorted from blood, obtained in a trial of the OX40 agonist ivuxolimab. Receptors were obtained from an adult with an advanced solid tumor such as melanoma, head and neck, liver or kidney cancer.

This chain connects TRBV27 to TRBJ2-1; 8 bases are a match to TRBD2. CDR1 is MNHEY and CDR2 is SMNVEV in the germline V gene (reference sequence). The CDR3 contains 14 residues. The V and J ends lost 7 bases and 4 bases, in that order; junction bases with no gene match: 6. CDR3 nucleotides: TGTGCCAGCACATCTAGCGGGTTATACAATGAGCAGTTCTTC. It codes for CASTSSGLYNEQFF.

V gene TRBV4-1 combines with J gene TRBJ1-1; 7 bases are shared with TRBD1. The CDR3 totals 12 residues. V dropped 4 bases and J dropped 11; count of bases not matched to a gene: 7. Germline V gene lookup returns CDR1 MGHRA and CDR2 YSYEKL. The CDR3 DNA reads TGCGCCAGCAGCCCGGACAGGAGTTTGGCTTTCTTT. As protein: CASSPDRSLAFF.

This clone was recorded once. The chain carries TRBV10-1 and TRBJ2-3; 9 nucleotides line up with TRBD1. Germline assignment: CDR1 WNHNN and CDR2 SYGVQD (reference sequence). Losses at the gene ends were 6 bases for V and 6 bases for J; bases not matched to a gene: 7. This CDR3 is 14 amino acids long. The CDR3 region is CASSWTGTGDTQYF. The CDR3 DNA reads as TGCGCCAGCAGCTGGACAGGGACAGGGGATACGCAGTATTTT.

This clone was seen only once. V is TRBV19 and J is TRBJ2-7; D not resolved. Germline values: CDR1 LNHDA, CDR2 SQIVND (reference sequence). Deletions cut 4 bases from V and 4 bases from J, with 11 bases between. CDR3 length equals 13 residues. The CDR3 region is CASSSSVMYEQYF. For the CDR3, the DNA is TGTGCCAGTAGTAGTTCGGTGATGTACGAGCAGTACTTC.

The genes are TRBV4-2 and TRBJ1-2; 8 bases fit TRBD1. Trimming at V came to 0 bases and at J to 4 bases, leaving 10 bases not matched to a gene. Germline V gives CDR1 LGHNA, CDR2 YNFKEQ. The length of the CDR3 is 17 residues. In nucleotides, the CDR3 is TGTGCCAGCAGCCAAGATTGGGACAGGAGCCAGGGCTATGGCTACACCTTC. Its translation is CASSQDWDRSQGYGYTF.

V usage is TRBV6-5 and J usage is TRBJ1-2, with D unclear. Germline loops: CDR1 MNHEY, CDR2 SVGAGI. CDR3 size: 14 residues. V lost 0 bases and J 7 bases, leaving 12 bases between the germline ends. CDR3: CASSYSSAAGGYTF. For the CDR3, the DNA is TGTGCCAGCAGTTACTCGAGTGCAGCGGGTGGCTACACCTTC.

This chain connects TRBV28 to TRBJ2-7; D may be TRBD1 (6 bases). V gave up 8 bases and J gave up 4 bases, with 18 bases separating them. This CDR3 has 14 residues. CDR1 MDHEN and CDR2 SYDVKM come from the germline V gene. CDR3 residues: CASCTGDKRYEQYF. The CDR3 DNA is TGTGCCAGCTGTACCGGGGACAAAAGATACGAGCAGTACTTC.

The V gene is TRBV2, the J gene TRBJ2-7; 9 bases are a match to TRBD1. CDR3 length: 15 residues. V lost 7 bases to trimming and J lost 5 bases; unmatched junction nucleotides: 12. Germline V gene data show CDR1 as SNHLY and CDR2 as FYNNEI. CDR3 amino acids: CASTQLGQGWDEQYF. CDR3 nucleotide sequence: TGTGCCAGCACTCAACTCGGACAGGGGTGGGACGAGCAGTACTTC.

The chain links TRBV29-1 to TRBJ1-2; D perhaps matches TRBD1 (5 bases). CDR3 length equals 16 residues. The V and J ends lost 6 bases and 3 bases respectively, with 23 bases between them. The germline CDR1 and CDR2 sequences are SQVTM and ANQGSEA. CDR3 residues: CSVKQGTSAEDYGYTF. The CDR3 DNA reads as TGCAGCGTAAAGCAGGGAACGTCAGCTGAAGACTATGGCTACACCTTC. The variable domain in full, with the rest retrieved from reference TRBV29-1 and TRBJ1-2, is SAVISQKPSRDICQRGTSLTIQCQVDSQVTMMFWYRQQPGQSLTLIATANQGSEATYESGFVIDKFPISRPNLTFSTLTVSNMSPEDSSIYLCSVKQGTSAEDYGYTFGSGTRLTVV.

The V call is TRBV29-1, the J call TRBJ2-1; 7 bases align to TRBD2. The CDR3 extends over 14 amino acids. Trimming cost V 6 bases and J 6 bases; bases outside gene matches: 11. Germline loops: CDR1 SQVTM, CDR2 ANQGSEA. The CDR3 nucleotides read TGCAGCGTACCTCCGGGGATAGCGGGCAATGAGCAGTTCTTC. This gives the protein CSVPPGIAGNEQFF.

This clone has a single count. The chain is built from TRBV6-1 and TRBJ2-5; either TRBD1 or TRBD2 may fit D (5 bases each). Trimming pared 8 bases from V and 5 bases from J, leaving 6 bases between. The germline V gene encodes CDR1 MNHNS and CDR2 SASEGT. The CDR3 is 10 amino acids. The CDR3 sequence is CASEGETQYF. CDR3 bases: TGTGCCAGCGAGGGGGAGACCCAGTACTTC.

The chain recombines TRBV20-1 with TRBJ2-1; D unresolved. The CDR3 covers 11 residues. Trimming shortened V by 6 bases and J by 10 bases, and 13 bases separated the two germline ends. Germline CDR1 is DFQATT and CDR2 is SNEGSKA (reference sequence). The CDR3 DNA follows: TGCAGTGCACACTATTGGGAAGAGCAGTTCTTC. The encoded protein is CSAHYWEEQFF.

This clone was found a few times. The chain employs TRBV16 and TRBJ1-1; D is undetermined. The CDR3 is 16 residues long. Germline CDR1 reads KGHSY; CDR2 reads FQNENV. Trimming took off 0 bases at V and 4 bases at J, with 15 bases between the two ends. The CDR3 sequence: CASSQSLAGKTTEAFF. The CDR3 bases are TGTGCCAGCAGCCAATCGTTGGCGGGGAAGACCACTGAAGCTTTCTTT.

The rearrangement links TRBV27 to TRBJ2-7; 15 positions match TRBD2. Germline-derived CDR1 and CDR2 are MNHEY and SMNVEV (reference sequence). V lost 6 bases and J lost 2; bases outside the gene matches: 8. This CDR3 comprises 17 residues. The CDR3 nucleotides read TGTGCCAGCAGCCCCGGACTAGCGGGAGGGGGGGCCTACGAGCAGTACTTC. Amino acids: CASSPGLAGGGAYEQYF.

J is TRBJ2-1 and V is TRBV19, with a weak D call TRBD2 (5 bases). With 5 bases removed from V and 9 bases from J, the gap between germline ends came to 14 bases. CDR1 is LNHDA, CDR2 SQIVND, per germline (reference sequence). There are 13 residues in the CDR3. The CDR3 spells CASSSWERLEQFF. The CDR3 DNA sequence: TGTGCCAGTAGTTCCTGGGAGCGCCTTGAGCAGTTCTTC.

The gene calls are TRBV6-5 and TRBJ1-1, with D perhaps matching TRBD1 (6 bases). Germline CDR1 and CDR2: MNHEY and SVGAGI. This CDR3 has 15 amino acids. V was trimmed by 6 bases and J by 1 base, leaving 15 bases between them. In nucleotides, the CDR3 is TGTGCCAGCAGCACCGAGGACAGATGGAACACTGAAGCTTTCTTT. Its protein is CASSTEDRWNTEAFF.

V and J are TRBV4-1 and TRBJ2-1; 9 bases align to TRBD2. In germline, CDR1 is MGHRA, CDR2 YSYEKL. The CDR3 runs to 14 residues. Germline trimming cut 0 bases from V and 10 bases from J; bases unmatched to any gene: 4. The CDR3 loop reads CASSQERTSVEQFF. The CDR3 DNA follows: TGCGCCAGCAGCCAAGAAAGGACTAGCGTAGAGCAGTTCTTC.

The V and J genes are TRBV28 and TRBJ2-3; TRBD1 aligns across 8 bases. The CDR3 is 15 amino acids. V gave up 1 base and J gave up 4 bases; unmatched junction bases: 4. The germline V gene has CDR1 MDHEN and CDR2 SYDVKM. CDR3 nucleotides: TGTGCCAGCAGTTTATCGTCGACAGGGGCAGATACGCAGTATTTT. Residues: CASSLSSTGADTQYF.

V is TRBV12-5 and J is TRBJ2-7; 7 bases are a match to TRBD1. The CDR3 contains 13 residues. Looked up from germline, CDR1 is LGHNT and CDR2 is FRNRAP. V gave up 7 bases and J gave up 3 bases; unmatched junction bases: 6. CDR3 loop: CASAGTERYEQYF. The CDR3 nucleotides are TGTGCTAGTGCCGGGACAGAACGCTACGAGCAGTACTTC.

Worth noting for this clone: Other DNA sequences in the sample encode the same CDR3. The rearrangement uses TRBV29-1 and TRBJ2-7; weak D call: TRBD2 (6 bases). Trimming took 4 bases from V and 1 from J, leaving 11 bases between them. This CDR3 has 13 residues. Germline CDR1 is SQVTM and CDR2 is ANQGSEA. CDR3 bases: TGCAGCGTTGTGGGGGGATCGTCCTACGAGCAGTACTTC. It yields the protein CSVVGGSSYEQYF.

This clone was found once. The genes are TRBV7-9 and TRBJ1-1, with D possibly being TRBD1 (5 bases). CDR3 length: 13 residues. Trimming stripped 5 bases from V and 3 bases from J, with 10 bases between. Germline V gene data show CDR1 as SEHNR and CDR2 as FQNEAQ (reference sequence). The CDR3 DNA is TGTGCCAGCAGCGCTGGGGGGTACACTGAAGCTTTCTTT. Protein: CASSAGGYTEAFF.

V usage is TRBV6-1 and J usage is TRBJ2-1, with 7 bases matching TRBD2. J was trimmed by 0 bases and V by 2 bases; bases with no gene match: 4. This CDR3 region has 16 residues. The germline V gene encodes CDR1 MNHNS and CDR2 SASEGT. The CDR3 DNA reads TGTGCCAGCAGTGAACTAACTAGCGTCTCCTACAATGAGCAGTTCTTC. It codes for CASSELTSVSYNEQFF.

This clone occurred once. V gene TRBV6-1 combines with J gene TRBJ2-7; no definite D call. The CDR3 contains 15 residues. Per germline, CDR1 MNHNS and CDR2 SASEGT. Trimming left V 7 bases short and J 0 bases short, with 16 bases between. The CDR3 reads CASTAARTSSYEQYF. The CDR3 DNA is TGTGCCAGCACCGCGGCCAGAACGAGCTCCTACGAGCAGTACTTC.

V gene TRBV19 combines with J gene TRBJ2-7; tentatively, D is TRBD1 or TRBD2 (6 bases each). The CDR3 covers 15 residues. In germline, CDR1 is LNHDA, CDR2 SQIVND (reference sequence). The V gene lost 6 bases and the J gene lost 1 base, with 16 bases spanning the gap. The CDR3 protein is CASSPLGGSSYEQYF. The DNA of the CDR3 is TGTGCCAGTAGCCCCCTGGGGGGCAGTTCCTACGAGCAGTACTTC.

The chain combines TRBV19 with TRBJ2-3, with D possibly TRBD1 on 7 matching bases. The germline V gene has CDR1 LNHDA and CDR2 SQIVND (reference sequence). V was cut by 7 bases and J by 4 bases, with 21 bases left in between. The CDR3 sequence is 16 residues long. DNA for the CDR3: TGTGCCAGTACCCGTGGGCAGGGGGGATTTGCAGATACGCAGTATTTT. As protein: CASTRGQGGFADTQYF.

The chain joins TRBV7-3 to TRBJ2-1, with D uncertain. In germline, CDR1 is SGHTA, CDR2 FQGTGA. The CDR3 spans 15 residues. V lost 1 base to trimming and J lost 8 bases, with 15 bases between them. The CDR3 DNA sequence: TGTGCCAGCAGCTTAAAACCGGTTAGCCCTGATGAGCAGTTCTTC. It encodes CASSLKPVSPDEQFF.

This clone was detected only once. The chain combines TRBV6-5 with TRBJ1-1; 8 bases fit TRBD1. V dropped 8 bases and J dropped 1; count of bases not matched to a gene: 6. The CDR3 totals 14 residues. CDR1 and CDR2 from the germline V gene are MNHEY and SVGAGI. The CDR3 here is CASAMGQANTEAFF. The CDR3, as DNA: TGTGCCAGCGCCATGGGACAGGCGAACACTGAAGCTTTCTTT.

The chain employs TRBV10-3 and TRBJ1-6; no clear D gene. Germline CDR1 ENHRY, CDR2 SYGVKD. Trimming shortened V by 3 bases and J by 9 bases, and 18 bases separated the two germline ends. The CDR3 length is 16 residues. The CDR3 DNA sequence: TGTGCCATCAGTGACCCCGGGGATTATCGTGTTTCACCCCTCCACTTT. Its translation is CAISDPGDYRVSPLHF.

The V gene is TRBV6-5, the J gene TRBJ1-5; no clear D. The CDR3 contains 13 residues. Germline-derived CDR1 and CDR2 are MNHEY and SVGAGI. The germline V and J ends were trimmed by 5 bases and 4 bases, with 9 bases remaining between them. CDR3 sequence reads: CASSAAENQPQHF. In DNA, the CDR3 is TGTGCCAGCAGTGCGGCGGAAAATCAGCCCCAGCATTTT.

The chain recombines TRBV6-5 with TRBJ2-2, with no clear D. CDR3 length: 14 residues. Germline V CDR1 and CDR2: MNHEY, SVGAGI. V was trimmed by 6 bases and J by 1 base, leaving 9 bases between them. CDR3 protein: CASSPGENTGELFF. The DNA of the CDR3 is TGTGCCAGCAGCCCGGGTGAGAACACCGGGGAGCTGTTTTTT.